This TCR beta chain was sequenced in a study of blood T cell repertoires in COVID-19. The repertoire was sequenced with immunoSEQ multiplex PCR; TCRdb's copy has only in-frame clones and lacks some. The profile covers roughly 140,000 clones, with 70% to 85% appearing a single time and 5.5% to 8% taken by the ten largest. This clone has only one observation. Between the trimmed V and J ends, which lost 2 bases and 2 bases, there was a span of 6 bases. Germline CDR1 is MNHEY and CDR2 is SVGEGT. This CDR3 is 13 amino acids long. The chain uses TRBV6-2 or TRBV6-3 and TRBJ1-1, with D unresolved. This receptor was obtained from a woman between 50 and 59 years old in a cohort sampled during active or convalescent COVID-19. Sample: peripheral blood. This CDR3 reads CASSYRSNTEAFF. The CDR3 nucleotides read TGTGCCAGCAGTTACCGGAGTAACACTGAAGCTTTCTTT.